This T cell receptor beta chain is from a study of T cells after yellow fever vaccination. Broader study findings: Re-detected after boosting: most primary clones, around 96% of CD4 and 88% of CD8. Weaker, the secondary response had a peak occurring faster, on day 5 versus 15.

As concerns this clonotype: Its cognate antigen is unknown.

It was through 5'RACE template switching that TCR cDNA was made, with a universal primer site and UMIs added. Each CDR3 protein gets one entry after TCRdb re-called the 5' RACE reads with MiXCR. The sample shows about 230,000 distinct CDR3 sequences, approximately 6.7% of them seen only once. The CDR3 is 13 amino acids. Germline V gene data show CDR1 as MNHNY and CDR2 as SVGAGI (reference sequence). J was trimmed by 6 bases and V by 6 bases; bases with no gene match: 6. The source of this sequence is a man aged 25-45 years who received the YFV17D yellow fever vaccine. The sequencing used CD4+ T cells sorted from PBMCs, collected on the day of the yellow fever booster vaccination. This chain links TRBV6-6 with TRBJ2-7; 9 nucleotides match TRBD1. The CDR3 is CASRPGQGSEQYF. The CDR3 bases are TGTGCCAGCAGACCGGGACAGGGCAGCGAGCAGTACTTC.